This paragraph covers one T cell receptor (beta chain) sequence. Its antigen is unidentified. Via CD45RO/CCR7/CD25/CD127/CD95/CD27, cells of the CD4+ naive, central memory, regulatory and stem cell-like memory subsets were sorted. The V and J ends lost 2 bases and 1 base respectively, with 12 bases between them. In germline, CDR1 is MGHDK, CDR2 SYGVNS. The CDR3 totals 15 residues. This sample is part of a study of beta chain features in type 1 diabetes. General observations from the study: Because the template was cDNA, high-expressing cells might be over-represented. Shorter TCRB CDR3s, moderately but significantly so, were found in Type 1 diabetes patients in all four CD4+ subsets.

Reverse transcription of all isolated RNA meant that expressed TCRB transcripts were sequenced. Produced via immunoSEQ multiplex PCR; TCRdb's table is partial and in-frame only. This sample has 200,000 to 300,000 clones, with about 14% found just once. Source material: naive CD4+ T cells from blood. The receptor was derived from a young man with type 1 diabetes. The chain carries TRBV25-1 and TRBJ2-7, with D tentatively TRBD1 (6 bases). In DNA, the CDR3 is TGTGCCAGCAGTGAAAGGCTAGGGGGATCCTACGAGCAGTACTTC. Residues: CASSERLGGSYEQYF.